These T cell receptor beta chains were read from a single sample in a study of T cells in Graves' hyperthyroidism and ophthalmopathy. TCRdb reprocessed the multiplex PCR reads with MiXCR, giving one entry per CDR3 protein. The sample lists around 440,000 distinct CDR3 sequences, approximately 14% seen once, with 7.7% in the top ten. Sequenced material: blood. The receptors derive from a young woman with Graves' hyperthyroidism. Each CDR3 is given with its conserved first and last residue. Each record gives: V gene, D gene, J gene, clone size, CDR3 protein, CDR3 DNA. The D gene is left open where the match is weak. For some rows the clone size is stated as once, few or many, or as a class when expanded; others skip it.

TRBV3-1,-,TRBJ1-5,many,CASSQGSGVQQPQHF,TGTGCCAGCAGCCAAGGGTCAGGGGTTCAACAGCCCCAGCATTTT
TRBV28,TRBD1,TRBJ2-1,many,CASSDRGPPSAGVF,TGTGCCAGCAGTGACAGGGGGCCTCCGTCGGCCGGGGTCTTC
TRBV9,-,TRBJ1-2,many,CASSVSSGSNYGYTF,TGTGCCAGCAGCGTATCGTCAGGGTCTAACTATGGCTACACCTTC
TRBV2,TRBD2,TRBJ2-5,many,CASTLASGRIETQYF,TGTGCCAGCACCTTAGCTAGCGGGAGAATCGAGACCCAGTACTTC
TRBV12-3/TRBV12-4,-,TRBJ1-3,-,CASSPVRSGNTIYF,TGTGCCAGCAGCCCGGTCCGCTCTGGAAACACCATATATTTT
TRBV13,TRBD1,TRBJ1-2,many,CASSPRRQGNYGYTF,TGTGCCAGCAGCCCCCGGCGACAGGGGAACTATGGCTACACCTTC
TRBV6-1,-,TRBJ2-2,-,CASRVNQITGELFF,TGTGCCAGCCGAGTAAACCAAATCACCGGGGAGCTGTTTTTT
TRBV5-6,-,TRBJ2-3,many,CASSPAGTSTDTQYF,TGTGCCAGCAGCCCCGCCGGGACTAGCACAGATACGCAGTATTTT
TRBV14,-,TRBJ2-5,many,CASSPRGSLRGETQYF,TGTGCCAGCAGCCCTCGAGGGTCGCTACGCGGGGAGACCCAGTACTTC
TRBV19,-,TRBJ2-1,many,CASSALSGSREQFF,TGTGCCAGTAGTGCCCTGAGCGGGTCGCGCGAGCAGTTCTTC
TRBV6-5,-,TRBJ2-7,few,CASSYRDTHEQYF,TGTGCCAGCAGTTACCGGGATACCCACGAGCAGTACTTC